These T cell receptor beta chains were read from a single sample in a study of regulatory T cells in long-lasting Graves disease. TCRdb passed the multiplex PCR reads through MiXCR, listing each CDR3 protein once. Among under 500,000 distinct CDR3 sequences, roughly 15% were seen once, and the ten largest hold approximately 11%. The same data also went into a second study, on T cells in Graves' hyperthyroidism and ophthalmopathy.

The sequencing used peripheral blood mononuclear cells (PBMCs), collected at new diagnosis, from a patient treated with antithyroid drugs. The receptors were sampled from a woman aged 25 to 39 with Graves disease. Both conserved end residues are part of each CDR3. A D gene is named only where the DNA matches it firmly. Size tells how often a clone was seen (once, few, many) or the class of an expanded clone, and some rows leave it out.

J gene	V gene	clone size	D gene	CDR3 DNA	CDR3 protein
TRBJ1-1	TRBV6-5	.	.	TGTGCCAGCAGTTCCCACTCAAGGGGGGAGGCTGAAGCTTTCTTT	CASSSHSRGEAEAFF
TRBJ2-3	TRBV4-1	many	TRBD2	TGCGCCAGCAGCCATACTAGCGGGAGACCAGATACGCAGTATTTT	CASSHTSGRPDTQYF
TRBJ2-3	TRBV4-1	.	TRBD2	TGCGCCAGCAGCCAAGACACAAGCGGGAGTGGAGCAGATACGCAGTATTTT	CASSQDTSGSGADTQYF
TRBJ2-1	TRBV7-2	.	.	TGTGCCAGCAGCCCCTCTTCTGCGTCCTACAATGAGCAGTTCTTC	CASSPSSASYNEQFF
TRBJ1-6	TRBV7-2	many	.	TGTGCCAGCAGCCCGCGTCGGACGAGGGGTTCACCCCTCCACTTT	CASSPRRTRGSPLHF
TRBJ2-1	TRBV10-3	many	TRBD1	TGTGCCATCAGTGGGGGAAGGGGACAGGACGATGAGCAGTTCTTC	CAISGGRGQDDEQFF
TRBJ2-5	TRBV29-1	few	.	TGCAGCGTATTTCAAGGGGGGCTGGGGGAGACCCAGTACTTC	CSVFQGGLGETQYF
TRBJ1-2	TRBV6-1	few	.	TGTGCCAGCGGTAGCGGCGGGGTTTATGGCTACACCTTC	CASGSGGVYGYTF
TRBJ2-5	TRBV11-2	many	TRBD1	TGTGCCAGCAGCCAGAGGGGGCAGGGCTGGTGGGAGACCCAGTACTTC	CASSQRGQGWWETQYF
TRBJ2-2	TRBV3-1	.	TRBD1	TGTGCCAGCAGAGGACAGGGAAAGACCGGGGAGCTGTTTTTT	CASRGQGKTGELFF
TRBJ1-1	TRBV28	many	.	TGTGCCAGCGTTAATCGGGGTGGCGGGAGGAAAGAAGCTTTCTTT	CASVNRGGGRKEAFF
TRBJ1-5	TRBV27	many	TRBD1	TGTGCCAGCAGTTTCCTAGGACAGGGGGGAAGGCAGCCCCAGCATTTT	CASSFLGQGGRQPQHF
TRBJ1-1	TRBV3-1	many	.	TGTGCCAGCAGCCAAGATGGACACGGGAACACTGAAGCTTTCTTT	CASSQDGHGNTEAFF
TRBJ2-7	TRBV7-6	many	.	TGTGCCAGCAGCTTAGAGGATTTCGGAGGCTCCTACGAGCAGTACTTC	CASSLEDFGGSYEQYF
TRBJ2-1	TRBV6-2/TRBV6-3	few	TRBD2	TGTGCCAGCAGTTACTCGGGACTAGCGGGAGATTTTTACGAGCAGTTCTTC	CASSYSGLAGDFYEQFF
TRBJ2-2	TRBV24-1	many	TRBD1	TGTGCCACCAGTGATCCAGATGACAGGGGAAACACCGGGGAGCTGTTTTTT	CATSDPDDRGNTGELFF
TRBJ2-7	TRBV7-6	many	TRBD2	TGTGCCAGCAGCTTAGCGGGAGGGACGAGCTCCTACGAGCAGTACTTC	CASSLAGGTSSYEQYF
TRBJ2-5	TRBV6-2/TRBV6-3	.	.	TGTGCCAGCAGTTCTATCCCTTGGCCGGCCAGTGAGGAGACCCAGTACTTC	CASSSIPWPASEETQYF
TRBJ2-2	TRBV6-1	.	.	TGTGCCAGCACCCTCGTTACCGTGACCGGGGAGCTGTTTTTT	CASTLVTVTGELFF
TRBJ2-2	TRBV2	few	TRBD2	TGTGCCAGCAGTAATCAGCGGGGCGGGACCGGGGAGCTGTTTTTT	CASSNQRGGTGELFF
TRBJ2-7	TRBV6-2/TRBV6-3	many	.	TGTGCCAGCAGTTACTCACAGGTGATCTCCTACGAGCAGTACTTC	CASSYSQVISYEQYF
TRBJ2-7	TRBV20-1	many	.	TGCAGTGCTAGAGTTGACAGATCGGGCTACGAGCAGTACTTC	CSARVDRSGYEQYF
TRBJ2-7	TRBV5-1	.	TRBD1	TGCGCCAGCAGCTCTCCCCCCGGGACAGGGTTCTACGAGCAGTACTTC	CASSSPPGTGFYEQYF
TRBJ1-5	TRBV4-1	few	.	TGTGCCAGCAGCCGATTTTCAGGGCGAGATCAGCCCCAGCATTTT	CASSRFSGRDQPQHF
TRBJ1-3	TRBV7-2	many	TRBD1	TGTGCCAGCAGCTCCAGACAGGGGGCGGATGGAAACACCATATATTTT	CASSSRQGADGNTIYF
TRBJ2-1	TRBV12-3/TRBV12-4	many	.	TGTGCCAGCAGGAGATTGGACAATGAGCAGTTCTTC	CASRRLDNEQFF
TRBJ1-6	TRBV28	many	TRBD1	TGTGCCAGCAGTTCAGGGGGCGCGGGCAATAATTCACCCCTCCACTTT	CASSSGGAGNNSPLHF
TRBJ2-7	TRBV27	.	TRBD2	TGTGCCAGCAGTTTCGCCAGCTTAGGAGCGGGAGCCTACGAGCAGTACTTC	CASSFASLGAGAYEQYF
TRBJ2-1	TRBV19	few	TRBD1	TGTGCCAGTAGTATTCGTACAGGGGGAGGAAATGAGCAGTTCTTC	CASSIRTGGGNEQFF
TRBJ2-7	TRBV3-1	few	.	TGTGCCAGCAGCCACGTCCGGCAGGCCGCTTCCTACGAGCAGTACTTC	CASSHVRQAASYEQYF
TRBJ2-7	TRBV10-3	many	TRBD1	TGTGCCATCAGTGAAACCCGGGACAGGAACTACGAGCAGTACTTC	CAISETRDRNYEQYF
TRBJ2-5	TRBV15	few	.	TGTGCCACCAGCAGAGATACGGAGACCCAGTACTTC	CATSRDTETQYF
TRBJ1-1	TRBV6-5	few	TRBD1	TGTGCCAGCAGTTACTCAGCCTGGACAGGGGGCTTATTCAATGAAGCTTTCTTT	CASSYSAWTGGLFNEAFF
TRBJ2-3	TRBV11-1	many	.	TGTGCCAGCAGCTTAGGTACCGGGGCGGGACAAGATACGCAGTATTTT	CASSLGTGAGQDTQYF
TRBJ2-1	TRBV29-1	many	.	TGCAGCGTTGAAGATCGGCAGCGATATTCCTACAATGAGCAGTTCTTC	CSVEDRQRYSYNEQFF
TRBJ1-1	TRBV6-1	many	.	TGTGCCGGGAGGGGGGCCGCAATGAACACTGAAGCTTTCTTT	CAGRGAAMNTEAFF
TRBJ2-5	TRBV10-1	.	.	TGCGCCAGCGGGCGAAAAGGAAGGGAGACCCAGTACTTC	CASGRKGRETQYF
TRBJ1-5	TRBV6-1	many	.	TGTGCCACGTTGACAGCGAATCAGCCCCAGCATTTT	CATLTANQPQHF
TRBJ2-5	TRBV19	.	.	TGTGCCAGTAGCCGACAGGAAACCCAAGAGACCCAGTACTTC	CASSRQETQETQYF
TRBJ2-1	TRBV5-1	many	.	TGCGCCAGCAGCTTGGCCAGGGGCCTAGATGAGCAGTTCTTC	CASSLARGLDEQFF
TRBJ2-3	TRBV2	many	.	TGTGCCAGCAGTTTAAAATTCCACACAGATACGCAGTATTTT	CASSLKFHTDTQYF
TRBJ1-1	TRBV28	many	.	TGTGCCAGCACTCAGGACCACACTGAAGCTTTCTTT	CASTQDHTEAFF
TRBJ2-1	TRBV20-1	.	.	TGCAGTGCTAGAGATGGGCGTGGGGGGTATGCTGAGCAGTTCTTC	CSARDGRGGYAEQFF
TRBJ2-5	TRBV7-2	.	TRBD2	TGTGCCAGCAGCTTAGAAATACTAGCGGGGCAAGAGACCCAGTACTTC	CASSLEILAGQETQYF
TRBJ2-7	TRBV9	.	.	TGTGCCAGCAGCCCTAACGGGGTCGTTGAGGAGCAGTACTTC	CASSPNGVVEEQYF
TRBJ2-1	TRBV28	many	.	TGTGCCAGCATGACCGTTGGGAGGACTTACAATGAGCAGTTCTTC	CASMTVGRTYNEQFF
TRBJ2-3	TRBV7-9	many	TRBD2	TGTGCCAGCAGCGGTGCGGGAGGGATTACAGATACGCAGTATTTT	CASSGAGGITDTQYF
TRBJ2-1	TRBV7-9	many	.	TGTGCCAGCAGCCGAAGCAGGCCCTATGAGGGTGAGCAGTTCTTC	CASSRSRPYEGEQFF
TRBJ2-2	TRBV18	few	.	TGTGCCAGCTCCACAGGGTACACCGGGGAGCTGTTTTTT	CASSTGYTGELFF